This entry lists 29 T cell receptor beta chains sequenced from one sample in a study of T cells after yellow fever vaccination. TCRdb fed the 5' RACE reads into MiXCR, producing one record per CDR3 protein. The repertoire consists of some 340,000 distinct CDR3 sequences, with about 10% occurring once and the leading ten covering about 3%. The starting material was CD4+ T cells sorted from PBMCs, obtained 45 days after the yellow fever booster vaccination. The receptors here all came from a man aged 18 to 30 who received the YFV17D yellow fever vaccine.

This clonotype was recorded many times. The V and J genes are TRBV6-2 or TRBV6-3 and TRBJ1-2, with a tentative D call TRBD1 (6 bases). The CDR3 consists of 16 residues. V was shortened by 4 bases and J by 4 bases, with 19 bases between the two germline ends. Germline CDR1 is MNHEY and CDR2 is SVGEGT. CDR3 in DNA: TGTGCCAGCAGTTCCGTCCTGAAAGACAGGCTCTATGGCTACACCTTC. Translated, it gives CASSSVLKDRLYGYTF.

This clonotype was recorded at least ten times. In DNA, the CDR3 is TGCAGTGCTAGGTCCTCGGGGAGGGTCGGTACCGGGGAGCTGTTTTTT. This gives the protein CSARSSGRVGTGELFF. This chain uses TRBV20-1 with TRBJ2-2; 7 nucleotides line up with TRBD2. J lost 5 bases, V lost 3 bases, and 12 bases had no gene match. This CDR3 comprises 16 residues. Germline CDR1 DFQATT, CDR2 SNEGSKA (reference sequence).

The J gene is TRBJ2-3, the V gene TRBV7-9; 9 bases align to TRBD1. The CDR3 covers 14 residues. Germline trimming cut 10 bases from V and 2 bases from J; bases unmatched to any gene: 7. Germline V lookup: CDR1 SEHNR, CDR2 FQNEAQ (reference sequence). Here the CDR3 DNA reads TGTGCCACGTCCGACAGGGGGGCCACAGATACGCAGTATTTT. Its translation is CATSDRGATDTQYF.

This clonotype showed up many times. The chain uses TRBV7-2 and TRBJ2-3; D unclear. This CDR3 has 14 residues. The ends were cut back, 6 bases at V and 2 bases at J, with 12 bases in the middle. CDR1 is SGHTA, CDR2 FQGNSA, per germline. CDR3 DNA sequence: TGTGCCAGCAGTCCTCGCTCTACCACAGATACGCAGTATTTT. It codes for CASSPRSTTDTQYF. The full variable domain, rest sourced from reference TRBV7-2 and TRBJ2-3, is GAGVSQSPSNKVTEKGKDVELRCDPISGHTALYWYRQSLGQGLEFLIYFQGNSAPDKSGLPSDRFSAERTGGSVSTLTIQRTQQEDSAVYLCASSPRSTTDTQYFGPGTRLTVL.

The chain combines TRBV6-1 with TRBJ1-2; 8 nucleotides align to TRBD1. Trimming took 5 bases from V and 2 from J; bases not matched to a gene: 4. Germline V gives CDR1 MNHNS, CDR2 SASEGT. This CDR3 is built from 14 residues. This CDR3 reads CASSRQGSNYGYTF. The CDR3, as DNA: TGTGCCAGCAGTAGACAGGGGTCGAACTATGGCTACACCTTC.

This clonotype was seen a handful of times. The V and J genes are TRBV7-9 and TRBJ2-5, with TRBD2 matching over 9 bases. V lost 5 bases, J lost 2 bases, and 12 bases stayed unmatched. The CDR3 extends over 17 amino acids. Per the germline V gene, CDR1 is SEHNR and CDR2 is FQNEAQ (reference sequence). The CDR3 DNA reads as TGTGCCAGCAGCCCTGGGGCGCTAGCGGGGCGGCAAGAGACCCAGTACTTC. It encodes CASSPGALAGRQETQYF.

This chain links TRBV30 with TRBJ2-7; D gene unclear. Per germline, CDR1 GTSNPN and CDR2 SVGIG (reference sequence). The CDR3 spans 9 residues. The V gene lost 1 base and the J gene lost 6 bases, with 1 base spanning the gap. CDR3 residues: CAWSAEQYF. The CDR3 DNA reads TGTGCCTGGAGTGCCGAGCAGTACTTC. Filled out from reference TRBV30 and TRBJ2-7, the complete variable domain reads SQTIHQWPATLVQPVGSPLSLECTVEGTSNPNLYWYRQAAGRGLQLLFYSVGIGQISSEVPQNLSASRPQDRQFILSSKKLLLSDSGFYLCAWSAEQYFGPGTRLTVT.

This clonotype was seen only a few times. The CDR3 sequence: CASTFRINEKLFF. CDR3 nucleotide sequence: TGTGCCAGCACCTTTCGCATCAATGAAAAACTGTTTTTT. The V gene is TRBV7-9, the J gene TRBJ1-4; no firm D call. Germline V gene sequence: CDR1 SEHNR, CDR2 FQNEAQ (reference sequence). V was pared by 7 bases and J by 5 bases, with 11 bases between. The CDR3 has 13 amino acids.

This clonotype was detected many times. The rearrangement links TRBV18 to TRBJ2-1, with unresolved D. The CDR3 length is 12 residues. V was trimmed by 2 bases and J by 8 bases, leaving 7 bases between them. Germline-derived CDR1 and CDR2 are KGHSH and LQKENI. The chain's CDR3 is CASSPSSDEQFF. The CDR3 region has the DNA TGTGCCAGCTCACCAAGCTCTGATGAGCAGTTCTTC. Complete variable domain (other parts from reference TRBV18 and TRBJ2-1): NAGVMQNPRHLVRRRGQEARLRCSPMKGHSHVYWYRQLPEEGLKFMVYLQKENIIDESGMPKERFSAEFPKEGPSILRIQQVVRGDSAAYFCASSPSSDEQFFGPGTRLTVL.

This clonotype was counted many times. This CDR3 is CASSLTGGHGYTF. DNA of the CDR3: TGTGCCAGCAGTTTGACAGGGGGACATGGCTACACCTTC. V and J are TRBV12-3 or TRBV12-4 and TRBJ1-2; TRBD1 aligns across 9 bases. The V segment lost 3 bases and the J segment 6 bases; nucleotides outside the gene matches: 2. The CDR3 runs 13 residues.

This clonotype was seen many times. The chain has TRBV5-1 and TRBJ2-5, with D uncertain. Looked up from germline, CDR1 is SGHRS and CDR2 is YFSETQ. V was cut by 2 bases and J by 7 bases, with 9 bases left in between. This CDR3 comprises 12 residues. The CDR3 is CASSFGEATQYF. As DNA, the CDR3 is TGCGCCAGCAGCTTTGGAGAGGCGACCCAGTACTTC.

V is TRBV7-8 and J is TRBJ1-3; D ambiguous. The CDR3 is made up of 15 amino acids. Germline-derived CDR1 and CDR2 are SGHVS and FQNEAQ. The germline V and J ends were trimmed by 5 bases and 0 bases, with 11 bases remaining between them. This CDR3 is CASSTRAYSGNTIYF. The CDR3 DNA sequence: TGTGCCAGCAGCACCCGGGCCTACTCTGGAAACACCATATATTTT.

This clonotype has more than one count but fewer than ten. The chain uses TRBV18 and TRBJ1-1; no definite D call. Germline V CDR1 and CDR2: KGHSH, LQKENI. This CDR3 has 15 residues. Trimming shortened V by 4 bases and J by 1 base, and 13 bases separated the two germline ends. CDR3 DNA: TGTGCCAGCTCACGACTCCGGGCCCAGAACACTGAAGCTTTCTTT. Protein product: CASSRLRAQNTEAFF.

The chain is built from TRBV5-1 and TRBJ1-1, with D possibly being TRBD1 (5 bases). The V and J ends lost 3 bases and 1 base respectively, with 10 bases between them. CDR3 length equals 14 residues. Germline V gene lookup returns CDR1 SGHRS and CDR2 YFSETQ. The CDR3 DNA is TGCGCCAGCAGCTCGGGACTCGGGAACACTGAAGCTTTCTTT. It encodes CASSSGLGNTEAFF.

The chain couples TRBV7-9 to TRBJ2-3, with a tentative D call TRBD1 (5 bases). V gave up 5 bases and J gave up 2 bases, with 14 bases separating them. Germline V lookup: CDR1 SEHNR, CDR2 FQNEAQ (reference sequence). This CDR3 has 15 amino acids. The CDR3 nucleotides are TGTGCCAGCAGCCCCAGACAGTTTCACACAGATACGCAGTATTTT. Its translation: CASSPRQFHTDTQYF.

Concerning this clonotype: At one of its ends the junction is not consistent with the germline gene, which may arise from a read error. The chain employs TRBV29-1 and TRBJ2-4, with 9 bases aligning to TRBD1. CDR3 size: 14 residues. The V gene's germline CDR1 is SQVTM and CDR2 ANQGSEA. The CDR3 DNA is TGCAGCGTACCGGGACAGGGAGTCGAAAACATTCGGTACTTC. Amino acids: CSVPGQGVENIRYF.

This clonotype was counted at least ten times. J is TRBJ2-7 and V is TRBV7-8; D may match TRBD1 or TRBD2 (5 bases each). Germline V gene sequence: CDR1 SGHVS, CDR2 FQNEAQ. CDR3 size: 17 residues. V was cut by 0 bases and J by 1 base, with 16 bases left in between. The CDR3 region is CASSLAVSRDESYEQYV. CDR3 coding DNA: TGTGCCAGCAGCTTAGCCGTCTCGAGGGACGAATCCTACGAGCAGTACGTC.

This clonotype was seen ten or more times. The chain uses TRBV5-5 and TRBJ1-2; tentative D call: TRBD1 (5 bases). This CDR3 contains 15 residues. The V end lost 4 bases, the J end lost 5 bases, and 18 bases lay between the germline ends. CDR1 is SGHKS, CDR2 YYEKEE, per germline (reference sequence). The CDR3 DNA follows: TGTGCCAGCAGCATTCCCGGGACGGTGAAATATGGCTACACCTTC. Its protein product is CASSIPGTVKYGYTF.

The chain links TRBV20-1 to TRBJ1-2; D unresolved. Trimming stripped 6 bases from V and 7 bases from J, with 18 bases between. CDR1 is DFQATT and CDR2 is SNEGSKA in the germline V gene (reference sequence). This CDR3 has 13 amino acids. The CDR3 is CSARPLSNFGYTF. The CDR3 nucleotides read TGCAGTGCCAGGCCCCTAAGTAATTTTGGCTACACCTTC.

This chain uses TRBV27 with TRBJ1-5; TRBD1 aligns across 8 bases. Germline CDR1 MNHEY, CDR2 SMNVEV (reference sequence). V dropped 6 bases and J dropped 6; count of bases not matched to a gene: 7. This CDR3 has 14 amino acids. CDR3 region: CASRTGVIGQPQHF. Here the CDR3 DNA reads TGTGCCAGCAGGACAGGGGTTATTGGTCAGCCCCAGCATTTT.

This chain uses TRBV2 with TRBJ2-5, with D uncertain. Between the trimmed V and J ends, which lost 5 bases and 3 bases, there was a span of 13 bases. CDR1 and CDR2 (germline): SNHLY, FYNNEI. CDR3 size: 14 residues. The CDR3 reads CASSTGLVKETQYF. The CDR3 nucleotides read TGTGCCAGCAGTACGGGCCTAGTAAAAGAGACCCAGTACTTC. Supplemented by reference TRBV2 and TRBJ2-5, the full variable domain reads EPEVTQTPSHQVTQMGQEVILRCVPISNHLYFYWYRQILGQKVEFLVSFYNNEISEKSEIFDDQFSVERPDGSNFTLKIRSTKLEDSAMYFCASSTGLVKETQYFGPGTRLLVL.

The chain employs TRBV10-3 and TRBJ1-5, with D perhaps matching TRBD1 (5 bases). This CDR3 has 17 residues. Germline CDR1 is ENHRY and CDR2 is SYGVKD. Trimming stripped 2 bases from V and 4 bases from J, with 18 bases between. CDR3 coding DNA: TGTGCCATCAGTGAGGCCCCTCGGGGGGAAGGGAATCAGCCCCAGCATTTT. This codes for CAISEAPRGEGNQPQHF.

This clonotype was recorded a few times. This chain connects TRBV12-3 or TRBV12-4 to TRBJ1-5; the D gene is possibly TRBD1 (5 bases). With 2 bases removed from V and 0 bases from J, the gap between germline ends came to 11 bases. There are 16 residues in the CDR3. DNA of the CDR3: TGTGCCAGCAGTTTATGGATCGGGACTAGCAATCAGCCCCAGCATTTT. Encoded protein: CASSLWIGTSNQPQHF.

This clonotype occurred a few times. J is TRBJ1-1 and V is TRBV6-2 or TRBV6-3; TRBD1 might be the D (5 bases). The CDR3 totals 16 residues. The germline CDR1 and CDR2 sequences are MNHEY and SVGEGT. V lost 2 bases and J lost 1, with 14 bases in between. CDR3 coding DNA: TGTGCCAGCAGTTACACTGATCCGGGGGAGAACACTGAAGCTTTCTTT. Translation gives CASSYTDPGENTEAFF.

The CDR3 region is CASSSTSGGPFRTDTQYF. The DNA of the CDR3 is TGTGCCAGCAGCTCGACTAGCGGGGGGCCCTTTCGCACAGATACGCAGTATTTT. The J gene is TRBJ2-3, the V gene TRBV12-1; TRBD2, as called in the table, went unchecked against the DNA. TRBV12-1 is a pseudogene locus. The length of the CDR3 is 18 residues.

Ten or more counts support this clonotype. The chain joins TRBV11-2 to TRBJ2-5; D is possibly TRBD1 or TRBD2 (5 bases each). The ends were cut back, 8 bases at V and 1 base at J, with 5 bases in the middle. The germline V gene has CDR1 SGHAT and CDR2 FQNNGV. The CDR3 is 11 amino acids. The CDR3 loop is CASGTQETQYF. DNA for the CDR3: TGTGCCAGCGGGACCCAAGAGACCCAGTACTTC.

This clonotype was counted many times. The rearrangement uses TRBV7-2 and TRBJ2-3; D is unclear. Germline values: CDR1 SGHTA, CDR2 FQGNSA. The CDR3 is 14 amino acids. Trimming took off 3 bases at V and 7 bases at J, with 14 bases between the two ends. The DNA for the CDR3 is TGTGCCAGCAGCTTGGTGGCAGGAATGAATACGCAGTATTTT. Protein product: CASSLVAGMNTQYF.

This clonotype was counted between two and nine times. The chain is built from TRBV3-1 and TRBJ2-3; possible D gene TRBD2, 6 bases. CDR3 length: 13 amino acids. From germline, CDR1 is LGHDT and CDR2 YNNKEL (reference sequence). V lost 0 bases and J lost 10, with 11 bases in between. The CDR3 DNA reads TGTGCCAGCAGCCAAGATGGGCAGCGGGCGCAGTATTTT. Translation gives CASSQDGQRAQYF.

This clonotype was seen only a few times. Sequence at one end of the junction differs from germline and may be a read error. J is TRBJ2-2 and V is TRBV25-1, with a possible D match to TRBD1 (5 bases). This CDR3 is built from 16 residues. CDR1 and CDR2 (germline): MGHDK, SYGVNS. The CDR3 bases are TGTGCCACCAGTGAAGTTCTAGGGGCAAACACCGGGGAGCTGTTTTTT. Its protein product is CATSEVLGANTGELFF.